The clone carrying this TCR beta chain appeared once. This specimen belongs to a study of blood T cell repertoires in COVID-19. TCRdb keeps only in-frame clones here, not all; method: immunoSEQ multiplex PCR. The repertoire holds approximately 47,000 clones, about nine tenths seen once, with about 3% in the top ten. Sequencing used peripheral blood. The clonotype comes from a woman older than 75 with COVID-19, enrolled during active disease.

This CDR3 reads CASSSSGQIYEQYF. CDR3 DNA: TGTGCCAGCAGCTCTTCGGGACAGATCTACGAGCAGTACTTC. This chain joins TRBV5-6 and TRBJ2-7, with 7 bases fitting TRBD1. Germline assignment: CDR1 SGHDT and CDR2 YYEEEE. V lost 3 bases, J lost 3 bases, and 6 bases stayed unmatched. CDR3 length: 14 residues. The entire variable domain, with the rest obtained from reference TRBV5-6 and TRBJ2-7, is as follows: DAGVTQSPTHLIKTRGQQVTLRCSPKSGHDTVSWYQQALGQGPQFIFQYYEEEERQRGNFPDRFSGHQFPNYSSELNVNALLLGDSALYLCASSSSGQIYEQYFGPGTRLTVT.